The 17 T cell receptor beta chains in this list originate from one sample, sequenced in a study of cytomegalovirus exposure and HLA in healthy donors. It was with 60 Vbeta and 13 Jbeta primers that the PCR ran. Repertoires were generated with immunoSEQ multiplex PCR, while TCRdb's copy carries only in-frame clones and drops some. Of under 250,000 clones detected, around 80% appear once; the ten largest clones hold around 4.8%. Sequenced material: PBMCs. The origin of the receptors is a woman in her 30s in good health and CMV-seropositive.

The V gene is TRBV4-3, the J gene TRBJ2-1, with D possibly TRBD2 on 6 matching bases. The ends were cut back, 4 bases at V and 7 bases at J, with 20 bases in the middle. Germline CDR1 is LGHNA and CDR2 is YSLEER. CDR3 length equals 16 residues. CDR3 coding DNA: TGCGCCAGCAGCCCACAACGGGACTCGAATATGAATGAGCAGTTCTTC. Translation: CASSPQRDSNMNEQFF.

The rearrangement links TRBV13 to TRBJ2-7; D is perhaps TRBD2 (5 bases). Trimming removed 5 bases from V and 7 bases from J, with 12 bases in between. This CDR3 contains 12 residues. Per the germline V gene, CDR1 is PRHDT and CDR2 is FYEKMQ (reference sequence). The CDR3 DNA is TGTGCCAGCAGCCCCTACCGCGGGGAGCAGTACTTC. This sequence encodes CASSPYRGEQYF.

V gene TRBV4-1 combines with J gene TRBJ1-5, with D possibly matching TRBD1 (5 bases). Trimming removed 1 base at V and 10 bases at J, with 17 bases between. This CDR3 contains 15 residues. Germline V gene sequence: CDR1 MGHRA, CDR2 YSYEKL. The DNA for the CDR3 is TGCGCCAGCAGCCAAGGTGGAAGGGGATTATCTCCCCAGCATTTT. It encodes CASSQGGRGLSPQHF.

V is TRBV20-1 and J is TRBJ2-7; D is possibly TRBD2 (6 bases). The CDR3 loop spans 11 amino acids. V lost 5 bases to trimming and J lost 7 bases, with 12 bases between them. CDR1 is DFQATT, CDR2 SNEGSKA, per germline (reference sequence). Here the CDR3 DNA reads TGCAGTGCTTTACTAGCAGGGGAGCAGTACTTC. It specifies CSALLAGEQYF.

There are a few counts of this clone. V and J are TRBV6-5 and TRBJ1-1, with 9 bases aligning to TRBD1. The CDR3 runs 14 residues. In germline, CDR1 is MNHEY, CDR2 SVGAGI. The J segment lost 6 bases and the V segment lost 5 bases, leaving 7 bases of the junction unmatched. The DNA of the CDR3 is TGTGCCAGCAGTAGCTACAGGGGGCTGTCTGAAGCTTTCTTT. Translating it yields CASSSYRGLSEAFF.

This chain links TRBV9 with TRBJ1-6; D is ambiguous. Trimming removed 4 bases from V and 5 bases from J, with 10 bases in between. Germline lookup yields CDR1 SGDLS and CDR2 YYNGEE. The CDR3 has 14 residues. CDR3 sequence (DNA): TGTGCCAGCAGCACCGACATGAATAATTCACCCCTCCACTTT. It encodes CASSTDMNNSPLHF.

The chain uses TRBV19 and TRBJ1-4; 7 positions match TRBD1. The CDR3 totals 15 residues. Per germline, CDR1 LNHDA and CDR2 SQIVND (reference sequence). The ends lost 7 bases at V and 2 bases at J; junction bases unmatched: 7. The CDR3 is CASKGRGPTNEKLFF. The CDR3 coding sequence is TGTGCCAGTAAGGGAAGGGGGCCTACTAATGAAAAACTGTTTTTT. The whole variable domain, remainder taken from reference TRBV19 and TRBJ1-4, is DGGITQSPKYLFRKEGQNVTLSCEQNLNHDAMYWYRQDPGQGLRLIYYSQIVNDFQKGDIAEGYSVSREKKESFPLTVTSAQKNPTAFYLCASKGRGPTNEKLFFGSGTQLSVL.

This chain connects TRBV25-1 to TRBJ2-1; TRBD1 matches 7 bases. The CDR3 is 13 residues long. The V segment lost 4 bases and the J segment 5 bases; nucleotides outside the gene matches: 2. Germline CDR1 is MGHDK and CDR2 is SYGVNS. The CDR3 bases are TGTGCCAGCAGTGTGGGACAGAACAATGAGCAGTTCTTC. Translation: CASSVGQNNEQFF.

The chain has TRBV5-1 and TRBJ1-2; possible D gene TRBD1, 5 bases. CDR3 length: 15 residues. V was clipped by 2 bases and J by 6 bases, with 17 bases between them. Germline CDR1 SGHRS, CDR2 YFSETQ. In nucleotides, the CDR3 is TGCGCCAGCAGCTTATCCAGGGATATTAGAAATGGCTACACCTTC. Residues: CASSLSRDIRNGYTF.

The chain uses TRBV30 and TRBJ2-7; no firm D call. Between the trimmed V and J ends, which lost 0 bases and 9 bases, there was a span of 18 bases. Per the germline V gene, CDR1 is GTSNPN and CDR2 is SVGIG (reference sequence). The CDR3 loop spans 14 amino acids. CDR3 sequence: CAWSVLETAPLQYF. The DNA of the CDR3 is TGTGCCTGGAGTGTACTCGAAACAGCTCCTCTGCAGTACTTC.

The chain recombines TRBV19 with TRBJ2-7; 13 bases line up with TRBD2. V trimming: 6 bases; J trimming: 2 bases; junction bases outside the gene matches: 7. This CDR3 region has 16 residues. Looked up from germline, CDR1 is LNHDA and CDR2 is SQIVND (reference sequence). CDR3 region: CASRSSGLAGAYEQYF. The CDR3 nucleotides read TGTGCCAGTAGATCATCCGGACTAGCGGGAGCCTACGAGCAGTACTTC.

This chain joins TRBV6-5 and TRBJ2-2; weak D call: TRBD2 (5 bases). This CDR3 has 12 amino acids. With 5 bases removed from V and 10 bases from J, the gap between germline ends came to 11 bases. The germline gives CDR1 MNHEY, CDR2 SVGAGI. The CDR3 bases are TGTGCCAGCAGTCCCCTCGGGGAGGAGCTGTTTTTT. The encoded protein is CASSPLGEELFF.

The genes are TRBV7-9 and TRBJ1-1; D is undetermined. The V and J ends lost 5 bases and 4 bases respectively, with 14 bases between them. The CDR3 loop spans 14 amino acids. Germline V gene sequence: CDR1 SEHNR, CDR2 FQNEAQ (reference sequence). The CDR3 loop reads CASSLMEARTEAFF. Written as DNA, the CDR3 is TGTGCCAGCAGCCTGATGGAGGCCCGCACTGAAGCTTTCTTT.

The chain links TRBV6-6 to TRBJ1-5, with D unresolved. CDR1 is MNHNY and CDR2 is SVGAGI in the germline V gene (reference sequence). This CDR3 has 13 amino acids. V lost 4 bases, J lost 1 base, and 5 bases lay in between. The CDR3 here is CASSFLSNQPQHF. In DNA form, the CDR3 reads TGTGCCAGCAGTTTCTTAAGCAATCAGCCCCAGCATTTT.

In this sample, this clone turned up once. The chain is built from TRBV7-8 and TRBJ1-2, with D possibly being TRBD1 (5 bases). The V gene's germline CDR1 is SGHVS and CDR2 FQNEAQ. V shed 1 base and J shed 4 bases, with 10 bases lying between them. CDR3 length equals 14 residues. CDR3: CASSLGPGSYGYTF. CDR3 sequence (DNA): TGTGCCAGCAGCTTAGGACCAGGGTCCTATGGCTACACCTTC.

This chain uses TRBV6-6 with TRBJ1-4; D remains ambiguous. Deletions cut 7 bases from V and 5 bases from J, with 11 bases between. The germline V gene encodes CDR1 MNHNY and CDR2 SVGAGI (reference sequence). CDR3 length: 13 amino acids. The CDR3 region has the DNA TGTGCCAGCACCCCGGCGGGGAATGAAAAACTGTTTTTT. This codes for CASTPAGNEKLFF.

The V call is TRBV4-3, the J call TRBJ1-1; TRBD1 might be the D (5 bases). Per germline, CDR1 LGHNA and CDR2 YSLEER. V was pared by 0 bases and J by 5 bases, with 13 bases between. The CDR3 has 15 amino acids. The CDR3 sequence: CASSQDHGGETEAFF. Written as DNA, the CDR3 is TGCGCCAGCAGCCAAGATCATGGGGGGGAGACTGAAGCTTTCTTT.